These T cell receptor beta chains were read from a single sample in a study of blood T cells in healthy people across ages. TCRdb processed the 5' RACE reads anew with MiXCR; each CDR3 protein has one entry. The table records some 1 million distinct CDR3 sequences, more than 35% of them present only once. The sample consisted of blood. The origin of the receptors is a woman in her sixties or seventies in good health. Both conserved end residues are trimmed from each CDR3. The D gene is left open where the match is weak.

d_call: .; v_call: TRBV7-6; cdr3_length: 11; cdr3_aa: ASTAEGTYEQY
d_call: TRBD2; v_call: TRBV15; cdr3_length: 14; cdr3_aa: ATSTDPGGSYNEQF
d_call: .; v_call: TRBV2; cdr3_length: 15; cdr3_aa: ASSEALGRNSNQPQH
d_call: TRBD2; v_call: TRBV15; cdr3_length: 12; cdr3_aa: ATSLAGGHLSQF
d_call: TRBD2; v_call: TRBV20-1; cdr3_length: 14; cdr3_aa: SARDGSSGRAYEQY
d_call: .; v_call: TRBV3-1; cdr3_length: 13; cdr3_aa: ASSQGPTGRYEQY
d_call: TRBD1; v_call: TRBV20-1; cdr3_length: 11; cdr3_aa: SAYRGDSYEQY
d_call: TRBD1; v_call: TRBV7-9; cdr3_length: 13; cdr3_aa: ASSKRTGLRETQY
d_call: TRBD2; v_call: TRBV2; cdr3_length: 12; cdr3_aa: ASSAGGSSYEQY
d_call: .; v_call: TRBV15; cdr3_length: 13; cdr3_aa: ATSRAGTPYNEQF
d_call: TRBD1; v_call: TRBV6-6; cdr3_length: 13; cdr3_aa: ASRWTGGKRTEAF
d_call: .; v_call: TRBV13; cdr3_length: 14; cdr3_aa: ASSFYAQGTYNEQY
d_call: TRBD2; v_call: TRBV5-1; cdr3_length: 14; cdr3_aa: ASSLRASGNTDTQY
d_call: .; v_call: TRBV12-3/TRBV12-4; cdr3_length: 11; cdr3_aa: ASSEIGPYEQY
d_call: TRBD1; v_call: TRBV27; cdr3_length: 13; cdr3_aa: ASSLRTGRNSPLH
d_call: TRBD2; v_call: TRBV27; cdr3_length: 15; cdr3_aa: ASSPHRGLAGGNEQF
d_call: TRBD1; v_call: TRBV7-6; cdr3_length: 14; cdr3_aa: ASNLLVGTGAYEQY
d_call: TRBD1; v_call: TRBV9; cdr3_length: 14; cdr3_aa: ASSATGTGPSYEQY
d_call: .; v_call: TRBV29-1; cdr3_length: 11; cdr3_aa: SVADIANYGYT
d_call: TRBD2; v_call: TRBV20-1; cdr3_length: 14; cdr3_aa: SALSTSGSLRETQY
d_call: .; v_call: TRBV5-1; cdr3_length: 10; cdr3_aa: ASTTNTGELF
d_call: TRBD1; v_call: TRBV6-1; cdr3_length: 12; cdr3_aa: ASSKRQGANEQF
d_call: .; v_call: TRBV11-1; cdr3_length: 12; cdr3_aa: ASSAGGTLDTQY
d_call: TRBD2; v_call: TRBV20-1; cdr3_length: 11; cdr3_aa: SATRTSGNEQY
d_call: .; v_call: TRBV11-3; cdr3_length: 10; cdr3_aa: ASSLNDYEQY
d_call: .; v_call: TRBV29-1; cdr3_length: 12; cdr3_aa: SVDRGGLNTEAF
d_call: .; v_call: TRBV20-1; cdr3_length: 10; cdr3_aa: SASGKVGTQY
d_call: .; v_call: TRBV20-1; cdr3_length: 13; cdr3_aa: SARMERGGNYGYT
d_call: .; v_call: TRBV7-6; cdr3_length: 11; cdr3_aa: ASSHTDAYEQY
d_call: .; v_call: TRBV27; cdr3_length: 13; cdr3_aa: ASSSTPQNTEKLF
d_call: .; v_call: TRBV12-3/TRBV12-4; cdr3_length: 11; cdr3_aa: ASSAQVEETQY
d_call: .; v_call: TRBV29-1; cdr3_length: 12; cdr3_aa: SVIRQTTYNEQF
d_call: .; v_call: TRBV3-1; cdr3_length: 13; cdr3_aa: ASSQVTSGTYGYT
d_call: .; v_call: TRBV5-1; cdr3_length: 13; cdr3_aa: ASSPVGGQNTEAF
d_call: .; v_call: TRBV5-1; cdr3_length: 13; cdr3_aa: ASSLKTGGTYEQY
d_call: TRBD1; v_call: TRBV7-9; cdr3_length: 14; cdr3_aa: ASSLAGTGVEETQY
d_call: .; v_call: TRBV15; cdr3_length: 12; cdr3_aa: ATSRGPGANVLT
d_call: .; v_call: TRBV11-3; cdr3_length: 13; cdr3_aa: ASSLGTGDRDTQY
d_call: .; v_call: TRBV6-5; cdr3_length: 14; cdr3_aa: ASSTLPRGSTDTQY
d_call: TRBD2; v_call: TRBV4-1; cdr3_length: 12; cdr3_aa: ASSQAVGGRTQY
d_call: .; v_call: TRBV20-1; cdr3_length: 11; cdr3_aa: SARTWGSTEAF
d_call: TRBD1; v_call: TRBV6-2/TRBV6-3; cdr3_length: 10; cdr3_aa: ASTNTGGRAF
d_call: TRBD2; v_call: TRBV9; cdr3_length: 13; cdr3_aa: ASSVGSGRINEQY
d_call: .; v_call: TRBV20-1; cdr3_length: 8; cdr3_aa: SAVDQGYT
d_call: .; v_call: TRBV20-1; cdr3_length: 11; cdr3_aa: SAGDGLTDTQY
d_call: TRBD2; v_call: TRBV20-1; cdr3_length: 12; cdr3_aa: SAKSGMTMSGQF
d_call: TRBD2; v_call: TRBV20-1; cdr3_length: 12; cdr3_aa: SVRPGLAGNIQY
d_call: .; v_call: TRBV4-2; cdr3_length: 13; cdr3_aa: ASSQDELGLATQY
d_call: .; v_call: TRBV4-2; cdr3_length: 13; cdr3_aa: ASSQDWASPYEQY